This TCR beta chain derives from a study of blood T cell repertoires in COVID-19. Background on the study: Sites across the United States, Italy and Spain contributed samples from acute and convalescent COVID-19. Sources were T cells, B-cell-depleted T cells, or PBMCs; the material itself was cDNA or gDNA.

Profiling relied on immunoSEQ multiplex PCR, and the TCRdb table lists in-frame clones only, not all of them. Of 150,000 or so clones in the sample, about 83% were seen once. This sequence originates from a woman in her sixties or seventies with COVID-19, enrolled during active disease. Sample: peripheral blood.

CDR3 in amino acids: CASSTTSGGADTQYF. In DNA form, the CDR3 reads TGTGCCAGCAGCACGACTAGCGGGGGGGCAGATACGCAGTATTTT. The chain combines TRBV3-1 (or the pseudogene TRBV3-2) with TRBJ2-3; 14 bases align to TRBD2. Losses at the gene ends were 5 bases for V and 4 bases for J; bases not matched to a gene: 2. The germline CDR1 and CDR2 sequences are LGHDT and YNNKEL (reference sequence). This CDR3 has 15 amino acids.